Shown below are 2 T cell receptor beta chains from a single sample sequenced in a study of cytomegalovirus exposure and HLA in healthy donors. Amplification used 60 Vbeta primers and 13 Jbeta primers. Sequencing used immunoSEQ multiplex PCR; TCRdb keeps in-frame clones, though not all of them. Of some 96,000 clones listed, around 82% are singletons. What was sequenced was PBMCs. These receptor sequences come from a woman in her fifties or sixties in good health and CMV-seronegative.

The chain joins TRBV21-1 to TRBJ2-5; the table's D call TRBD1 went unverified against the DNA. TRBV21-1 is described as a pseudogene. The length of the CDR3 is 17 residues. This CDR3 reads CASSKFSNRTNQETQYF. CDR3 sequence (DNA): TGTGCCAGCAGCAAATTTTCTAACAGGACCAATCAAGAGACCCAGTACTTC.

The rearrangement joins TRBV6-6 to TRBJ2-5; 7 bases align to TRBD1. This CDR3 contains 15 residues. The junction had 4 bases not matched to a gene; V was cut back by 2 bases and J by 1 base. CDR1 is MNHNY and CDR2 is SVGAGI in the germline V gene (reference sequence). The CDR3 sequence: CASSYPRQGQETQYF. The CDR3 region has the DNA TGTGCCAGCAGTTACCCAAGACAGGGCCAAGAGACCCAGTACTTC.